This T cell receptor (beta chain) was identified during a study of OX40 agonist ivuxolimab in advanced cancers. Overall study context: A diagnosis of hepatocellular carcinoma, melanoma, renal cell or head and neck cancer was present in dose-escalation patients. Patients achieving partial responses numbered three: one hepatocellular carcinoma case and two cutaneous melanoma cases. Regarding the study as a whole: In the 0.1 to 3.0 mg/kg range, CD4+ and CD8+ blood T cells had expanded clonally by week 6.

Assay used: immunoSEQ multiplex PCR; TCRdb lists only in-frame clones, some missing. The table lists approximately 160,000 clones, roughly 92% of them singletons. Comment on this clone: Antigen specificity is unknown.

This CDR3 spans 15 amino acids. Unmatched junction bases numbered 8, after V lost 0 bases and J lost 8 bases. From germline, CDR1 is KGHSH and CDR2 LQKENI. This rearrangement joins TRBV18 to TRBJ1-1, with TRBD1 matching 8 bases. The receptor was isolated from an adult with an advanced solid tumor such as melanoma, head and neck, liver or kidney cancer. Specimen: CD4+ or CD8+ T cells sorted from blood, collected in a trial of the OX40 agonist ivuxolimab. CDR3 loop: CASSPPATGTGEAFF. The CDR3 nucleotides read TGTGCCAGCTCACCACCGGCGACAGGGACAGGCGAAGCTTTCTTT. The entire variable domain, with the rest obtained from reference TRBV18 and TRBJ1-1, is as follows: NAGVMQNPRHLVRRRGQEARLRCSPMKGHSHVYWYRQLPEEGLKFMVYLQKENIIDESGMPKERFSAEFPKEGPSILRIQQVVRGDSAAYFCASSPPATGTGEAFFGQGTRLTVV.